This TCR beta chain was obtained from a study of cytotoxic CD8 clonotypes in ibrutinib-treated CLL. Study background: Mean productive templates were 255,043; mean productive rearrangements were about 90,000.

This clone was seen repeatedly, ten times or more. The CDR3 loop spans 16 amino acids. Per germline, CDR1 SGHRS and CDR2 YFSETQ. The junction had 11 bases not matched to a gene; V was cut back by 0 bases and J by 5 bases. The method was immunoSEQ multiplex PCR; TCRdb's version includes in-frame clones alone and lacks a portion of them. The sample lists some 150,000 clones, roughly 80% occurring once. The sequencing used PBMCs, collected after 12 months of ibrutinib treatment. The V call is TRBV5-1, the J call TRBJ2-7, with TRBD2 identical over 7 bases. The origin of this receptor is a human donor with chronic lymphocytic leukemia. The CDR3 DNA reads TGCGCCAGCAGCTTGGCCGGACTAGGTGGTGTCCACGAGCAGTACTTC. This gives the protein CASSLAGLGGVHEQYF.